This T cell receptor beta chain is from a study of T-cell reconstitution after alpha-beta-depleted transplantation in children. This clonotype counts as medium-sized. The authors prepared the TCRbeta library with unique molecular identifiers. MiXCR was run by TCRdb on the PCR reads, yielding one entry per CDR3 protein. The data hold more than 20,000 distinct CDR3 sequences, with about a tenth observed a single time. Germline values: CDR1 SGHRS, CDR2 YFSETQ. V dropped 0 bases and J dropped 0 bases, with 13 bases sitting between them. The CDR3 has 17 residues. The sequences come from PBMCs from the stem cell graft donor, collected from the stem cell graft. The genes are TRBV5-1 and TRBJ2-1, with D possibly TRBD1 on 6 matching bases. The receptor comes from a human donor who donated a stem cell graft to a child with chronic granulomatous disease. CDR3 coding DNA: TGCGCCAGCAGCTTGGTTGGGGGCCGCAGCTCCTACAATGAGCAGTTCTTC. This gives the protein CASSLVGGRSSYNEQFF.